This T cell receptor (beta chain) was recovered during a study of OX40 agonist ivuxolimab in advanced cancers. Background on the study: The treatment was a fully human IgG2 OX40 agonist, ivuxolimab.

If patients had autoimmune disease history or systemic immunosuppression, they were excluded. Sequencing was performed with immunoSEQ multiplex PCR; in TCRdb, only in-frame clones are kept and a portion is missing. The table has about 79,000 clones, under 85% seen once. Study-level points and caveats: Among the nonresponders, some also had low normalized T-cell clonal expansion. CD4+ and CD8+ blood T cells expanded clonally by week 6 at 0.1 to 3.0 mg/kg.

The CDR3 length is 14 residues. V lost 5 bases and J 4 bases, leaving 12 bases between the germline ends. Per germline, CDR1 SGHTA and CDR2 FQGTGA. As regards this clone: Its target is unknown.

Sequencing used CD4+ or CD8+ T cells sorted from blood, obtained in a trial of the OX40 agonist ivuxolimab. The rearrangement links TRBV7-3 to TRBJ1-5; tentatively, D is TRBD1 (6 bases). This receptor was taken from an adult with an advanced solid tumor such as melanoma, head and neck, liver or kidney cancer. The CDR3 DNA sequence: TGTGCCAGCAGCCCAGCGGGGGCGAATCAGCCCCAGCATTTT. Translation: CASSPAGANQPQHF.